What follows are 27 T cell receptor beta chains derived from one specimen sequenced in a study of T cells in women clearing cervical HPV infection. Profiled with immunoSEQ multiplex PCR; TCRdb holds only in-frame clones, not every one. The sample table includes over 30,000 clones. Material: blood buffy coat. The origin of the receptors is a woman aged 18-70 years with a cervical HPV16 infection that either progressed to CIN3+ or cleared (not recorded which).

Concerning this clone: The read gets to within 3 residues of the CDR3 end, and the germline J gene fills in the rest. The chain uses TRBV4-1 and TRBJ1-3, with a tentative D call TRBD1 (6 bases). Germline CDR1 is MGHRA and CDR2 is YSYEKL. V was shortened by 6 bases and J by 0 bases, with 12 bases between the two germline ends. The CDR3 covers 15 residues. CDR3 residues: CASSIGGNSGNTIYF. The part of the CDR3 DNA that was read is TGCGCCAGCAGTATAGGGGGAAACTCTGGAAACACC.

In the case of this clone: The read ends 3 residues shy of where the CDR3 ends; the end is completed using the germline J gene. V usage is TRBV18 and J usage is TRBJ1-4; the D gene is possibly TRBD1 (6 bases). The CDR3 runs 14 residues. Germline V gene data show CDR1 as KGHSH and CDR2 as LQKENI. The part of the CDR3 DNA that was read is TGTGCCAGCTCACCAGGGGGACATAATTCACCA. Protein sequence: CASSPGGHNSP. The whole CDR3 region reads CASSPGGHNSPLFF.

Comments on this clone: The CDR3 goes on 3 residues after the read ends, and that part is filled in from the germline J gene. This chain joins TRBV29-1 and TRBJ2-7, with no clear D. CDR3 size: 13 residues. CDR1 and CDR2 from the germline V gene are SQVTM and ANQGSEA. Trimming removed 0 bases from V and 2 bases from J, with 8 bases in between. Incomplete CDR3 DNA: TGCAGCGTTGAAGAGGGCCAGGCCTACGAG. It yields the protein CSVEEGQAYE. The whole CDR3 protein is CSVEEGQAYEQYF.

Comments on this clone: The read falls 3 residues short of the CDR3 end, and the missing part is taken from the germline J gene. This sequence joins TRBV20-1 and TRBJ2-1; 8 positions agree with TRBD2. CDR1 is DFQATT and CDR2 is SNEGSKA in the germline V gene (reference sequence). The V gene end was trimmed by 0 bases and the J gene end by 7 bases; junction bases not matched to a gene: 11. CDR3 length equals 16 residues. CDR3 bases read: TGCAGTGCTAGAGATTTGGCGGGGGGCCGGTGGAATGAG. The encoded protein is CSARDLAGGRWNE. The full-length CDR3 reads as CSARDLAGGRWNEQFF.

The covered CDR3 bases are TGTGCCAGCAGCGACGGGACAGTAAATTCACCC. Residues: CASSDGTVNSP. The full CDR3 reads CASSDGTVNSPLHF. The gene calls are TRBV7-9 and TRBJ1-6; 7 bases match TRBD1. The CDR3 end lies 3 residues beyond the end of the read and is filled in from the germline J gene. In germline, CDR1 is SEHNR, CDR2 FQNEAQ (reference sequence). After removal of 5 bases from V and 7 bases from J, the junction contained 5 bases not matched to a gene. The CDR3 spans 14 residues.

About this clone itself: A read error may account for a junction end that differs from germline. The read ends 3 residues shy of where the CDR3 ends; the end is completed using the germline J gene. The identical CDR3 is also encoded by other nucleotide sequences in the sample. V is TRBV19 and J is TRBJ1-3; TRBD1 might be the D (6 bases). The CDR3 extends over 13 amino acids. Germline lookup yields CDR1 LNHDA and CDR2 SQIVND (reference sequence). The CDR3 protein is CASTRQATNTIYF. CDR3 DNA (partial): TGTGCCAGCACTCGACAGGCGACCAACACG.

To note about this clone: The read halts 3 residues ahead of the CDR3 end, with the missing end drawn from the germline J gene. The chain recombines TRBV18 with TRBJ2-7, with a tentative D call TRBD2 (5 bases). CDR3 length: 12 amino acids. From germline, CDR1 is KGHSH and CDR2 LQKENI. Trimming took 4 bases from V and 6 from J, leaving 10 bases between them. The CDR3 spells CASSQSAGEQYF. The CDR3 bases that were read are TGTGCCAGCTCACAATCCGCGGGCGAG.

The DNA read from the CDR3 is TGCGCCAGCAGCTCAGGGACAACAACTAATGAAAAG. Translated, it gives CASSSGTTTNEK. The whole CDR3 sequence is CASSSGTTTNEKLFF. The chain has TRBV5-1 and TRBJ2-2, with D perhaps TRBD1 (6 bases). The read ends 3 residues shy of where the CDR3 ends; the end is completed using the germline J gene. The CDR3 covers 15 residues. Germline CDR1 is SGHRS and CDR2 is YFSETQ. Combining the CDR3 with reference TRBV5-1 and TRBJ2-2 gives the whole variable domain KAGVTQTPRYLIKTRGQQVTLSCSPISGHRSVSWYQQTPGQGLQFLFEYFSETQRNKGNFPGRFSGRQFSNSRSEMNVSTLELGDSALYLCASSSGTTTNEKLFFGEGSRLTVL.

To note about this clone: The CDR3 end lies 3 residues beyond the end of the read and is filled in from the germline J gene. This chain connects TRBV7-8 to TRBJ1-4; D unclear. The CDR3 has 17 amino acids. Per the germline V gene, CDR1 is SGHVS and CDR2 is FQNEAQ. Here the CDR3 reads CASSLASPGRDNSPLFF. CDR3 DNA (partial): TGTGCCAGCAGCTTAGCCTCCCCGGGGAGGGATAATTCACCA. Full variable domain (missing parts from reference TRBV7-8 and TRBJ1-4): GAGVSQSPRYKVAKRGQDVALRCDPISGHVSLFWYQQALGQGPEFLTYFQNEAQLDKSGLPSDRFFAERPEGSVSTLKIQRTQQEDSAVYLCASSLASPGRDNSPLFFGSGTQLSVL.

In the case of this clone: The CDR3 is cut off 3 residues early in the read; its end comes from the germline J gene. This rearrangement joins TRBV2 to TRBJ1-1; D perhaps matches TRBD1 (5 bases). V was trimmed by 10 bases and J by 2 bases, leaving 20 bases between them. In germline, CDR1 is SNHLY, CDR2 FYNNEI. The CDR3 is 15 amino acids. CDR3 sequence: CATILGGAANTEAFF. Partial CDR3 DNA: TGTGCCACCATCTTGGGAGGGGCAGCCAACACTGAA. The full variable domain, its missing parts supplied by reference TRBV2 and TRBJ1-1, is EPEVTQTPSHQVTQMGQEVILRCVPISNHLYFYWYRQILGQKVEFLVSFYNNEISEKSEIFDDQFSVERPDGSNFTLKIRSTKLEDSAMYFCATILGGAANTEAFFGQGTRLTVV.

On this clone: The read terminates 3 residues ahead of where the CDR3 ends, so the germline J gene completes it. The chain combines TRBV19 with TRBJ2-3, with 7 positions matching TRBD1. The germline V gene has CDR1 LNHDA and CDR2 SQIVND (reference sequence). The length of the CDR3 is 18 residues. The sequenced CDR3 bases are TGTGCCAGTAGTATGGCCCTGGGCAGGGGGAATAGCAATCAGCCG. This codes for CASSMALGRGNSNQP. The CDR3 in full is CASSMALGRGNSNQPQYF. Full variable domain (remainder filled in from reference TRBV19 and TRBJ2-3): DGGITQSPKYLFRKEGQNVTLSCEQNLNHDAMYWYRQDPGQGLRLIYYSQIVNDFQKGDIAEGYSVSREKKESFPLTVTSAQKNPTAFYLCASSMALGRGNSNQPQYFGPGTRLTVL.

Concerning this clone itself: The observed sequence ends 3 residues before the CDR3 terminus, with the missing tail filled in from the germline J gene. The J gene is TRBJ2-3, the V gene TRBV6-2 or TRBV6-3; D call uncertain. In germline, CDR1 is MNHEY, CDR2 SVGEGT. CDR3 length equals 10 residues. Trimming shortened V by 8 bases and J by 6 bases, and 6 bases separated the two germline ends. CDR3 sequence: CASGMDTQYF. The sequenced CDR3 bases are TGTGCCAGCGGCATGGATACG.

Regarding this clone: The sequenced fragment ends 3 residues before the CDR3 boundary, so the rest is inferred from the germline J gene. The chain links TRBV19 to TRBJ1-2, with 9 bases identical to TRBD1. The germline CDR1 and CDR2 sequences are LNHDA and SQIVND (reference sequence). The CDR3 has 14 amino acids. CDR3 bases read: TGTGCCAGTAGCGGGACAGGGTCAGCCTACGAC. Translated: CASSGTGSAYD. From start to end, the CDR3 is CASSGTGSAYDYTF. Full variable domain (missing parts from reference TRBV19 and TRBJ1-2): DGGITQSPKYLFRKEGQNVTLSCEQNLNHDAMYWYRQDPGQGLRLIYYSQIVNDFQKGDIAEGYSVSREKKESFPLTVTSAQKNPTAFYLCASSGTGSAYDYTFGSGTRLTVV.

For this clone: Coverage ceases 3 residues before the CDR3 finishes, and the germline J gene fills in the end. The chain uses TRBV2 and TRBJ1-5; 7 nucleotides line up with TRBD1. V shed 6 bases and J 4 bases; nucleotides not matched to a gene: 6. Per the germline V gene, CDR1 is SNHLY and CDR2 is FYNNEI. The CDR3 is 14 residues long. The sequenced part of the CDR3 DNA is TGTGCCAGCAGCTCGACAGGGCGGAATCAGCCC. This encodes CASSSTGRNQP. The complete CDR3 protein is CASSSTGRNQPQHF.

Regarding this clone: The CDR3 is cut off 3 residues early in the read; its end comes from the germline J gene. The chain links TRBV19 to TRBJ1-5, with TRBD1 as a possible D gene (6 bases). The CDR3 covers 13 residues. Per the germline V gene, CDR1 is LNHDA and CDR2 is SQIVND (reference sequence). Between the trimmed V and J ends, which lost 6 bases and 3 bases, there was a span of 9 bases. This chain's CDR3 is CASSGTNNQPQHF. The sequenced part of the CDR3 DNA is TGTGCCAGTAGCGGGACAAACAATCAGCCC.

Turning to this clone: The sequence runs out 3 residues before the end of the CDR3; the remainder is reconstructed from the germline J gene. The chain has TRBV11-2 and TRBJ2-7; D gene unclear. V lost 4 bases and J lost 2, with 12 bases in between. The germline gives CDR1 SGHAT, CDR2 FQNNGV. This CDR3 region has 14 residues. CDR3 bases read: TGTGCCAGCAGCTCCGAACTGGGCCCCTACGAG. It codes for CASSSELGPYE. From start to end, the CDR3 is CASSSELGPYEQYF.

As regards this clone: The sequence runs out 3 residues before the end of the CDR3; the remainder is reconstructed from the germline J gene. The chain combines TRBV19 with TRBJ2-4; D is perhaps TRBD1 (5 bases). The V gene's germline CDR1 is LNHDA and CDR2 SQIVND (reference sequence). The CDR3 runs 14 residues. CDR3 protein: CASSRGGSLYGQYF. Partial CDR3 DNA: TGTGCCAGTAGTAGGGGCGGCAGTCTCTATGGT.

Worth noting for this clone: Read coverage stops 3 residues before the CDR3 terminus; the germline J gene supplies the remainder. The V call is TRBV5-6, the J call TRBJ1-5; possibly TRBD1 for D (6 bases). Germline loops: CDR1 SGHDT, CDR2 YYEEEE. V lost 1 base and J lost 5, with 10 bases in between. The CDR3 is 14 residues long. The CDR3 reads CASSLQQGYQPQHF. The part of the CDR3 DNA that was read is TGTGCCAGCAGCTTGCAGCAGGGGTATCAGCCC.

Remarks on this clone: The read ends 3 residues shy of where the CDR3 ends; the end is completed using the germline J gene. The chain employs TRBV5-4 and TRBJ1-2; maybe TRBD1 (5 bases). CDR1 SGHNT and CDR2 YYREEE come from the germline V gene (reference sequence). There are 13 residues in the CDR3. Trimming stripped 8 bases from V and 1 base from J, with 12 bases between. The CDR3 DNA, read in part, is TGTGCCAGTGGGGGGGGTAATAACTATGGC. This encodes CASGGGNNYG. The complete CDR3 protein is CASGGGNNYGYTF.

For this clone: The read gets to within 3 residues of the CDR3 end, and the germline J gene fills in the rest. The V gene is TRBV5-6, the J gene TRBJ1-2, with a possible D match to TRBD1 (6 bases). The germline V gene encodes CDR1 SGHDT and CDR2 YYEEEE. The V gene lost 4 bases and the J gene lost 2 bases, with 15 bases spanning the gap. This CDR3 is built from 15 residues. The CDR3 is CASSPEGGANYGYTF. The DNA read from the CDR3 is TGTGCCAGCAGCCCAGAGGGGGGGGCAAACTATGGC.

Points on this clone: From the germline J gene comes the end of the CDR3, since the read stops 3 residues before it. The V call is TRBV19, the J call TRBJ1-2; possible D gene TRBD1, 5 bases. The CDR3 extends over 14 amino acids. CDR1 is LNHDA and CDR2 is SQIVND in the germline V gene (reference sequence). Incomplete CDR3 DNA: TGTGCCAGTAATGAGGGGCTGAGTTACAATGAC. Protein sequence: CASNEGLSYND. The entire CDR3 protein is CASNEGLSYNDYTF. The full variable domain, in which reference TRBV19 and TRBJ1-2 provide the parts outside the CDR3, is DGGITQSPKYLFRKEGQNVTLSCEQNLNHDAMYWYRQDPGQGLRLIYYSQIVNDFQKGDIAEGYSVSREKKESFPLTVTSAQKNPTAFYLCASNEGLSYNDYTFGSGTRLTVV.

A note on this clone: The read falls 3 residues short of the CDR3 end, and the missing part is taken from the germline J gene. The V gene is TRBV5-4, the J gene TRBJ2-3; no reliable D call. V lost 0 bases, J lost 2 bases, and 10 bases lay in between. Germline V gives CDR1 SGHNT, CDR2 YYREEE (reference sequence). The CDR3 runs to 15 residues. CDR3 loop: CASSLGRAPTDTQYF. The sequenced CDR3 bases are TGTGCCAGCAGCTTGGGTAGGGCCCCCACAGATACG.

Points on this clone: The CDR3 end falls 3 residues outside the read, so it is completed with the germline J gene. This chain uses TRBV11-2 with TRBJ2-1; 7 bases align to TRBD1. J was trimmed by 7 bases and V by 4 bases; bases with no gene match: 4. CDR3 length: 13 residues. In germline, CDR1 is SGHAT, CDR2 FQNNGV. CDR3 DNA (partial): TGTGCCAGCAGCTCGGGACAGCGGAATGAG. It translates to CASSSGQRNE. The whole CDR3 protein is CASSSGQRNEQFF.

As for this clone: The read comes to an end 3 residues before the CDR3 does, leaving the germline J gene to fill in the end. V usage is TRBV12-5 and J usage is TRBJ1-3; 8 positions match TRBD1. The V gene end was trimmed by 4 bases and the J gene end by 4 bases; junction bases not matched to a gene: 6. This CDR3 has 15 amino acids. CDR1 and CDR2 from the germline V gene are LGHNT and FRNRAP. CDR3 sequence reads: CASGSSGTGGNTIYF. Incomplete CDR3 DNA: TGTGCTAGTGGTTCATCCGGGACAGGCGGAAACACC.

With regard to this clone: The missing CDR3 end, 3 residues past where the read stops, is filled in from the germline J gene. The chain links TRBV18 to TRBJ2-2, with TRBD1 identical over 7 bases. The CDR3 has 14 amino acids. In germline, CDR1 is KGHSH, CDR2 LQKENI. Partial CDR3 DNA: TGTGCCAGCTCACCTGGGACAGAGAATGAAAAG. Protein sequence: CASSPGTENEK. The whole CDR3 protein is CASSPGTENEKLFF.

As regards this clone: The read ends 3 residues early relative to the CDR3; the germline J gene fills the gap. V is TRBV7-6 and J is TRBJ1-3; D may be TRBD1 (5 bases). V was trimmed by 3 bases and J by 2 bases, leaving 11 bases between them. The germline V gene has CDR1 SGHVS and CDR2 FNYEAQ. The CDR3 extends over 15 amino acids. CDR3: CASSLFVGAGNTIYF. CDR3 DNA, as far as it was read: TGTGCCAGCAGCTTGTTCGTAGGGGCTGGAAACACC.

The CDR3 bases that were read are TGTGCCAGCAGTGAAATTGCGATTGAA. Translation gives CASSEIAIE. The entire CDR3 is CASSEIAIEAFF. The genes are TRBV2 and TRBJ1-1; unclear D gene. The read is 3 residues too short to cover the CDR3 end, so that end is filled in from the germline J gene. Germline V gene sequence: CDR1 SNHLY, CDR2 FYNNEI. Trimming removed 2 bases from V and 7 bases from J, with 8 bases in between. The CDR3 has 12 amino acids.